One and the same sample provided the 27 T cell receptor beta chains below, sequenced in a study of molecular identifiers for immune sequencing clone quantification. In TCRdb, the PCR reads were re-called with MiXCR into one record per CDR3 protein. Of about 97,000 distinct CDR3 sequences listed, roughly 26% were seen once; the top ten hold around 0.92%. The sample consisted of naive CD8+ T cells from blood, with Jurkat cell RNA spiked in. Subset reported: FACS-sorted CD8+CD4-CCR7+CD45RA+ naive T cells. Every receptor here comes from a human donor in good health. Some libraries in this study had Jurkat cell RNA spiked in.

Concerning this clonotype: An end of the junction differs from the germline gene, which may be a read error. The chain joins TRBV20-1 to TRBJ2-3; 7 bases fit TRBD2. The CDR3 spans 16 residues. Germline V gene sequence: CDR1 DFQATT, CDR2 SNEGSKA (reference sequence). The chain's CDR3 is CSARDMRGKPEDTQNF. Written as DNA, the CDR3 is TGCAGTGCTAGAGATATGCGGGGGAAACCTGAAGATACGCAGAATTTT.

The V gene is TRBV29-1, the J gene TRBJ2-1; 10 positions agree with TRBD2. CDR1 and CDR2 from the germline V gene are SQVTM and ANQGSEA. J gave up 8 bases and V 4 bases, and 20 bases lay outside the gene matches. The CDR3 runs 18 residues. This CDR3 reads CSVARYTLAGASTDEQFF. CDR3 coding DNA: TGCAGCGTTGCCCGATACACTCTAGCGGGGGCCTCTACGGATGAGCAGTTCTTC.

This chain links TRBV7-2 with TRBJ2-3; 9 bases map to TRBD2. The ends lost 1 base at V and 0 bases at J; junction bases unmatched: 11. Germline V gene data show CDR1 as SGHTA and CDR2 as FQGNSA. The CDR3 runs 19 residues. CDR3 in amino acids: CASSLGRGGAGVSTDTQYF. DNA of the CDR3: TGTGCCAGCAGCTTAGGGCGGGGGGGAGCGGGAGTTAGCACAGATACGCAGTATTTT.

This clonotype occurred many times. The chain is built from TRBV5-1 and TRBJ1-1; 8 positions agree with TRBD1. The CDR3 loop spans 15 amino acids. J lost 6 bases, V lost 3 bases, and 10 bases had no gene match. The germline V gene encodes CDR1 SGHRS and CDR2 YFSETQ. CDR3 sequence reads: CASSSTGQGGAEAFF. The CDR3 bases are TGCGCCAGCAGCTCCACAGGACAGGGAGGGGCTGAAGCTTTCTTT.

Notes on this clonotype: A much larger clone is a single base away; this may be a read error. This chain joins TRBV20-1 and TRBJ2-7; D tentatively fits TRBD1 or TRBD2 (5 bases each). The germline V gene has CDR1 DFQATT and CDR2 SNEGSKA (reference sequence). CDR3 length: 14 amino acids. Trimming removed 7 bases at V and 6 bases at J, with 22 bases between. CDR3 DNA: TGCAGTGTCAGGGAAACTAGACATCACTGCGAGCAGTACTTC. Translated: CSVRETRHHCEQYF.

To note about this clonotype: This sequence may be a read error, since a much larger clone differs from it by one base. The gene calls are TRBV20-1 and TRBJ2-7; D is unclear. Trimming shortened V by 5 bases and J by 2 bases, and 13 bases separated the two germline ends. Germline loops: CDR1 DFQATT, CDR2 SNEGSKA (reference sequence). This CDR3 spans 13 amino acids. CDR3 coding DNA: TGCAGTGCTGGATCCCCGGAGACCTACGAGCAGTACTTC. It codes for CSAGSPETYEQYF.

This clonotype was observed a handful of times. The chain links TRBV28 to TRBJ2-7; 13 nucleotides align to TRBD2. CDR3 length: 18 amino acids. Germline values: CDR1 MDHEN, CDR2 SYDVKM. V was pared by 5 bases and J by 0 bases, with 10 bases of the junction left unmatched. The CDR3 DNA follows: TGTGCCAGCAGTGGCCAGTGGACTAGCGGGGGACCCTCCTACGAGCAGTACTTC. Translated, it gives CASSGQWTSGGPSYEQYF.

Concerning this clonotype: At one end the junction does not follow the germline gene, possibly because of a read error. The genes are TRBV9 and TRBJ2-7; 7 bases fit TRBD1. Germline V gene data show CDR1 as SGDLS and CDR2 as YYNGEE. The CDR3 runs to 14 residues. CDR3 amino acids: CASSAGQAAYQQYF. The CDR3 DNA is TGTGCCAGCAGCGCAGGACAGGCGGCCTACCAGCAGTACTTC.

This clonotype was seen ten or more times. J is TRBJ2-6 and V is TRBV19; 8 bases are shared with TRBD1. Germline V gene data show CDR1 as LNHDA and CDR2 as SQIVND (reference sequence). V dropped 5 bases and J dropped 4; count of bases not matched to a gene: 10. The CDR3 contains 17 residues. CDR3 sequence (DNA): TGTGCCAGTAGTCAGGACAGGGCTTCGTACGGGGCCAACGTCCTGACTTTC. This gives the protein CASSQDRASYGANVLTF.

This clonotype was seen repeatedly, ten times or more. J is TRBJ1-1 and V is TRBV7-9; D is ambiguous. The CDR3 has 13 residues. The ends were cut back, 4 bases at V and 0 bases at J, with 6 bases in the middle. Germline assignment: CDR1 SEHNR and CDR2 FQNEAQ (reference sequence). The chain's CDR3 is CASSSNLNTEAFF. In DNA form, the CDR3 reads TGTGCCAGCAGCTCAAACCTGAACACTGAAGCTTTCTTT.

This clonotype was picked up many times. The genes are TRBV27 and TRBJ2-7; TRBD1 agrees at 8 bases. The CDR3 loop spans 15 amino acids. After removal of 6 bases from V and 1 base from J, the junction contained 8 bases not matched to a gene. Per the germline V gene, CDR1 is MNHEY and CDR2 is SMNVEV (reference sequence). The CDR3, as DNA: TGTGCCAGCAGCCGAGGCAGGGGGCAATCCTACGAGCAGTACTTC. This codes for CASSRGRGQSYEQYF.

A note on this clonotype: This may be a read error: a much more frequent sequence differs by one nucleotide. The V call is TRBV7-2, the J call TRBJ2-7, with D possibly TRBD2 on 6 matching bases. In germline, CDR1 is SGHTA, CDR2 FQGNSA. CDR3 length: 14 residues. CDR3 in DNA: TGTGCCAGCCGCTTTCTGGGGGGAAGAGACGAGCAGTACTTC. Encoded protein: CASRFLGGRDEQYF.

With regard to this clonotype: It may be a read error: a sequence one base away is much more abundant. The chain couples TRBV4-1 to TRBJ2-1; TRBD2 is a possible D gene (7 bases). Germline V lookup: CDR1 MGHRA, CDR2 YSYEKL. The CDR3 covers 13 residues. The CDR3 sequence: CTSSQEGGQGRFF. CDR3 nucleotide sequence: TGCACCAGCAGCCAAGAGGGGGGGCAGGGTCGATTCTTC.

The chain employs TRBV12-3 or TRBV12-4 and TRBJ2-1, with 9 bases matching TRBD1. Losses at the gene ends were 6 bases for V and 1 base for J; bases not matched to a gene: 4. This CDR3 is 15 amino acids long. The chain's CDR3 is CASSPTGGSYNEQFF. For the CDR3, the DNA is TGTGCCAGCAGCCCGACAGGGGGTTCCTACAATGAGCAGTTCTTC.

There are many counts of this clonotype. The rearrangement joins TRBV6-2 or TRBV6-3 to TRBJ2-3; D call uncertain. Germline V gene sequence: CDR1 MNHEY, CDR2 SVGEGT. The CDR3 contains 14 residues. The germline V and J ends were trimmed by 6 bases and 2 bases, with 12 bases remaining between them. The CDR3 spells CASSSLRITDTQYF. The CDR3 coding sequence is TGTGCCAGCAGCTCTCTCAGGATCACAGATACGCAGTATTTT.

This clonotype appeared many times. The chain uses TRBV7-9 and TRBJ2-5; 9 nucleotides agree with TRBD2. J was trimmed by 1 base and V by 3 bases; bases with no gene match: 6. This CDR3 is 16 amino acids long. The germline gives CDR1 SEHNR, CDR2 FQNEAQ (reference sequence). CDR3 nucleotide sequence: TGTGCCAGCAGCTTTCAGACTAGCGGTGTCCAAGAGACCCAGTACTTC. Its protein is CASSFQTSGVQETQYF.

This clonotype was observed a handful of times. A much larger clone sits a single nucleotide away, making a read error possible. The genes are TRBV7-2 and TRBJ2-1; TRBD2 agrees at 10 bases. Germline V gene sequence: CDR1 SGHTA, CDR2 FQGNSA. The CDR3 contains 15 residues. The CDR3 DNA sequence: TGTGCCTGCAGCTTGAGCGGGGGGGCCTACAATGAGCAGTTCTTC. Translation: CACSLSGGAYNEQFF.

A remark on this clonotype: A read error may account for a junction end that differs from germline. V and J are TRBV27 and TRBJ1-4; tentative D call: TRBD1 (6 bases). CDR1 MNHEY and CDR2 SMNVEV come from the germline V gene (reference sequence). This CDR3 is built from 16 residues. The DNA for the CDR3 is TGTGCCAGCGGTACGGGACGGGGGGCCACTAGTGAAAAACTGTTTTTT. It codes for CASGTGRGATSEKLFF.

This clonotype was counted at least ten times. The chain links TRBV4-1 to TRBJ2-4, with D unresolved. Trimming took 3 bases from V and 3 from J, leaving 24 bases between them. Germline CDR1 MGHRA, CDR2 YSYEKL. This CDR3 comprises 19 residues. The CDR3 here is CASSQTRLGRADLKNIQYF. CDR3 coding DNA: TGCGCCAGCAGCCAGACCCGATTAGGTCGGGCAGACCTCAAAAACATTCAGTACTTC.

This clonotype was detected ten times or more. The chain is built from TRBV14 and TRBJ1-2, with a possible D match to TRBD1 (5 bases). V was cut by 5 bases and J by 8 bases, with 24 bases left in between. CDR3 length: 16 residues. Germline CDR1 is SGHDN and CDR2 is FVKESK. In DNA form, the CDR3 reads TGTGCCAGCAGCTTAAATCCGGTTCGGGACGTAGAGGGCTACACCTTC. Translated, it gives CASSLNPVRDVEGYTF.

This clonotype was observed at least ten times. The chain combines TRBV20-1 with TRBJ1-5, with a weak D call TRBD1 (5 bases). The length of the CDR3 is 12 residues. Germline V gene sequence: CDR1 DFQATT, CDR2 SNEGSKA (reference sequence). V lost 1 base and J lost 5, with 6 bases in between. The CDR3 DNA is TGCAGTGCTAGAGCCAGGGATCAGCCCCAGCATTTT. Translated, it gives CSARARDQPQHF.

This clonotype appeared a few times. The junction departs from the called germline gene at one end, perhaps through a read error. The chain uses TRBV11-2 and TRBJ2-7; D might be TRBD1 (5 bases). Germline lookup yields CDR1 SGHAT and CDR2 FQNNGV. The CDR3 has 15 residues. As DNA, the CDR3 is TGTGCCAGCAGCGTAGAGGCAGGGTTATGGTACGAGCAGTACTTC. Protein: CASSVEAGLWYEQYF.

The chain links TRBV27 to TRBJ2-1; TRBD1 might be the D (6 bases). The CDR3 has 13 amino acids. The ends were cut back, 5 bases at V and 8 bases at J, with 13 bases in the middle. Germline loops: CDR1 MNHEY, CDR2 SMNVEV (reference sequence). The CDR3 DNA follows: TGTGCCAGCAGTGTCACAGGGTTCTATGAGCAGTTCTTC. Protein: CASSVTGFYEQFF.

This clonotype came up many times. This chain links TRBV11-2 with TRBJ2-3; no firm D call. The CDR3 loop spans 13 amino acids. Germline loops: CDR1 SGHAT, CDR2 FQNNGV. The V end lost 5 bases, the J end lost 4 bases, and 10 bases lay between the germline ends. The CDR3 loop is CASSLPGADTQYF. For the CDR3, the DNA is TGTGCCAGCAGCCTACCTGGGGCAGATACGCAGTATTTT.

The J gene is TRBJ1-1, the V gene TRBV7-9, with no clear D. The germline V gene has CDR1 SEHNR and CDR2 FQNEAQ (reference sequence). The CDR3 consists of 13 residues. V was pared by 5 bases and J by 5 bases, with 12 bases between. The CDR3 is CASSPILPTEAFF. The CDR3 DNA is TGTGCCAGCAGCCCCATTCTCCCGACTGAAGCTTTCTTT.

Regarding this clonotype: A much larger clone lies one base from this, so it may be a read error. The gene calls are TRBV9 and TRBJ1-1, with D hard to call. Germline V gene sequence: CDR1 SGDLS, CDR2 YYNGEE. This CDR3 spans 14 amino acids. The CDR3 DNA is TGTGCCAGCACCCTTTTTGATTGGAGCACTGGAGCTTTCTTT. It specifies CASTLFDWSTGAFF.

A remark on this clonotype: A much larger clone lies one base from this, so it may be a read error. This chain connects TRBV30 to TRBJ2-5, with 8 positions matching TRBD1. The CDR3 length is 14 residues. The germline CDR1 and CDR2 sequences are GTSNPN and SVGIG (reference sequence). CDR3 in DNA: TGTGCCTGGAGCGGGACAGGAGCCCAAGAGACCCAGTGCTTC. Protein: CAWSGTGAQETQCF.